The entry that follows covers one TCR beta chain sequence. The entry originates in a study of shared clonotypes between healthy human individuals. The authors distributed each subset's genomic DNA evenly over several immunoSEQ plates. The repertoire was sequenced with immunoSEQ multiplex PCR; TCRdb's copy has only in-frame clones and lacks some. Of about 670,000 clones in the sample, about two thirds were seen once. The germline gives CDR1 MNHEY, CDR2 SMNVEV (reference sequence). CDR3 length equals 14 residues. V lost 2 bases to trimming and J lost 5 bases, with 12 bases between them. The J gene is TRBJ1-1, the V gene TRBV27; a weak D match, TRBD1 (5 bases). Sequenced: memory CD4+ T cells sorted from blood. The subset denotes: CD45RA-negative fraction. The sequence was obtained from a woman aged 25 to 39 in good health. The CDR3 bases are TGTGCCAGCAGTTTAGCGGGGCGCCAAACTGAAGCTTTCTTT. Translated: CASSLAGRQTEAFF.